This TCR beta chain stems from a study of identical twins (dated by TCRdb to 2016 to 2017). In terms of the full investigation: TCR alpha and beta repertoires from monozygotic twins, unrelated adults of various ages and cord blood were deep-sequenced to test whether fetal clonotypes persist. To rule out contamination, replicate twin experiments were performed at different times with different library preparation protocols.

Receptors were amplified or captured by 5' RACE. The sequencing machine was an Illumina HiSeq 2000. A universal primer binding site was introduced by template switching, and a unique molecular identifier was present in the final cDNA, enabling accurate counting of TCR cDNA molecules. First-strand cDNA for TCR alpha and beta chains was synthesized from specific primers in the conserved constant-segment region. Each cDNA library was double barcoded, with a SMART-Mk sample barcode plus Illumina barcodes, to control for contamination. TruSeq adapter sequences, together with Illumina sample barcodes, were added in two successive PCR steps. Sequencing of the TCR alpha and beta cDNA libraries was done on the Illumina HiSeq platform using custom primers. The source study handled its data this way. MiGEC processed the raw reads to extract unique molecular identifiers, while MiXCR was used to determine the CDR3 positions. Recombination models were inferred per individual with the repgenHMM and IGoR tools using an EM algorithm. The tcR package in R was used for shared clonotype analysis, with sharing normalized by the product of cloneset sizes. To study raw recombination without the effects of thymic and clonal selection, out-of-frame nonproductive sequences were analyzed. TCRdb passed the public sequencing reads through fastp at Q25 and MiXCR, retaining productive beta sequences. For every CDR3 protein sequence, its rows merge into one entry that carries the most common genes and DNA. TCRdb, not the authors, supplied the V and J calls. Across this sample there are 1.5 million or so distinct CDR3 sequences, with around 29% seen only once. The biggest ten clones account for over 0.25% of the sample.

General conclusions and limits of the study: Abundant cord blood beta clonotypes had fewer insertions, young adult naive repertoires showed a similar but weaker trend, and memory repertoires showed no such trend. The excess sharing between twins in beta out-of-frame sequences was weaker because fewer shared sequences reduced the signal-to-noise ratio. Out-of-frame TCR alpha sequences shared between twins showed an excess of low generation-probability sequences compared with coincidental sharing between unrelated individuals. Because the same donors could not be followed over many years, the conclusions relied on cross-sectional statistical analysis. Zero-insertion analyses could be partly confounded by invariant T cells such as MAIT and iNKT, though diverse VJ usage argued against such confounding for most clonotypes. Out-of-frame TCR alpha sharing in monozygotic twins was systematically underestimated by recombination models, whereas sharing between unrelated individuals was in agreement with the recombination models.

In this sample, this clonotype turned up a few times. Its antigen remains unidentified. No qualities accompany the bases; no much larger clone lies one base away. Via the germline V gene, CDR1 is SGHDN and CDR2 FVKESK. V is cut by 0 bases and J by 11 bases, and the space between the germline ends is 16 bases. Inclusive of the bounding cysteine and phenylalanine, the CDR3 is 14 residues long. The kept DNA is CDR3 alone, 42 bases in frame from the first base. All donors were healthy Caucasians. The sequence is built from TRBV14 and TRBJ1-1; the D gene cannot be resolved reliably. Material: cord blood. This clonotype was sampled from a newborn girl in good health. The nucleotide sequence is TGTGCCAGCAGCCAAGATATAGGAATGCCAGGCGCTTTCTTT. Its amino acids are CASSQDIGMPGAFF. The CDR3, completed at both ends by the reference TRBV14 and TRBJ1-1 genes, gives the full variable domain EAGVTQFPSHSVIEKGQTVTLRCDPISGHDNLYWYRRVMGKEIKFLLHFVKESKQDESGMPNNRFLAERTGGTYSTLKVQPAELEDSGVYFCASSQDIGMPGAFFGQGTRLTVV.